This TCR beta chain derives from a study of shared clonotypes between healthy human individuals. The overall study: The donors, two women and a few men, were aged 18 to 49.

Trimming took 5 bases from V and 3 from J; bases not matched to a gene: 6. The length of the CDR3 is 14 residues. Germline CDR1 and CDR2: SGHRS and YFSETQ. The test was conducted at deep level. Around 30,000 T cell genomes (300 ng DNA) went into each PBMC replicate. The protocol was immunoSEQ multiplex PCR, while the TCRdb copy is restricted to in-frame clones and leaves out a portion. This sample has about 490,000 clones, with around 80% found just once. When samples were unsorted, roughly 81 million PBMCs were used for genomic DNA. Material: PBMCs. The source of this sequence is a woman aged 40 to 55 in good health. Some clones in this sample may be carry-over from other donors' samples. The chain has TRBV5-1 and TRBJ2-7, with TRBD2 identical over 9 bases. In DNA, the CDR3 is TGCGCCAGCAGTCAAGCGGGAGGCCGCTACGAGCAGTACTTC. Its protein is CASSQAGGRYEQYF.